This T cell receptor (beta chain) came from a study of glioma-infiltrating T cells. Overall study findings and caveats: Gliomas, especially low-grade, showed above-expected tissue-blood divergence; non-neoplastic patients showed below. Tissue and blood shared very few CDR3 sequences.

Using RNA template, CDR3s of TCR alpha and beta were amplified with iRepertoire arm-PCR. TCRdb analysed the multiplex PCR reads with MiXCR anew, one entry per CDR3 protein. Altogether about 89,000 distinct CDR3 sequences are present, less than 30% being singletons, with the ten largest covering under 8.5%. This clonotype was detected ten times or more. The target antigen is unknown. Germline V gene lookup returns CDR1 MNHEY and CDR2 SMNVEV (reference sequence). The ends were cut back, 3 bases at V and 5 bases at J, with 13 bases in the middle. The CDR3 is 14 residues long. Source material: glioma tissue, nonneoplastic brain tissue, or PBMCs (not recorded which). J is TRBJ1-1 and V is TRBV27, with D hard to call. The origin of this receptor is a human donor with low-grade glioma or glioblastoma, undergoing nonglioma brain surgery, or in good health (not recorded which). The CDR3 sequence is CASSFADYTTEAFF. CDR3 DNA: TGTGCCAGCAGTTTTGCGGACTATACGACTGAAGCTTTCTTT.